The 32 T cell receptor beta chains below all came from one sample that was sequenced in a study of early T cells in non-severe SARS-CoV-2 infection. TCRdb used MiXCR to reprocess the 5' RACE reads, holding one entry per CDR3 protein. The profile shows some 50,000 distinct CDR3 sequences, around a tenth of them singletons. The sequencing sample was made of whole blood. The receptors come from an adult who was a healthcare worker with PCR-confirmed SARS-CoV-2 infection or an uninfected control (not recorded which).

In this sample, this clonotype turned up many times. This chain links TRBV5-5 with TRBJ2-1; TRBD2 matches 7 bases. Germline CDR1 reads SGHKS; CDR2 reads YYEKEE (reference sequence). V shed 3 bases, J shed 0 bases, and the junction held 3 bases outside the gene matches. The CDR3 extends over 15 amino acids. The DNA for the CDR3 is TGTGCCAGCAGCTGGTCGGGGGGCTCCTACAATGAGCAGTTCTTC. It translates to CASSWSGGSYNEQFF.

The rearrangement uses TRBV6-5 and TRBJ1-1; D is possibly TRBD1 (5 bases). V was trimmed by 1 base and J by 8 bases, leaving 26 bases between them. The CDR3 sequence is 18 residues long. From germline, CDR1 is MNHEY and CDR2 SVGAGI. The CDR3 DNA reads as TGTGCCAGCAGTTACTTGGGGACGACTAGCGGGGGACTAGCCGAAGCTTTCTTT. Its protein product is CASSYLGTTSGGLAEAFF.

The chain is built from TRBV3-1 and TRBJ2-3; 7 nucleotides line up with TRBD1. In germline, CDR1 is LGHDT, CDR2 YNNKEL (reference sequence). Germline trimming cut 1 base from V and 6 bases from J; bases unmatched to any gene: 1. The CDR3 totals 13 residues. The CDR3 DNA is TGTGCCAGCAGCCAAGTCAGGGGGGATACGCAGTATTTT. The encoded protein is CASSQVRGDTQYF.

This clonotype was recorded at least ten times. V is TRBV5-1 and J is TRBJ2-7; 10 bases agree with TRBD1. The CDR3 extends over 16 amino acids. V shed 3 bases and J 2 bases; nucleotides not matched to a gene: 8. The germline gives CDR1 SGHRS, CDR2 YFSETQ. The CDR3 bases are TGCGCCAGCAGCTCGCGGGACAGGGGCCGTACCTACGAGCAGTACTTC. It codes for CASSSRDRGRTYEQYF.

This clonotype was detected many times. The CDR3 nucleotides read TGTGCCAGCAGAGAGGGGTGGAATGAGCAGTTCTTC. Protein product: CASREGWNEQFF. The rearrangement links TRBV6-1 to TRBJ2-1, with D perhaps TRBD1 or TRBD2 (5 bases each). Germline CDR1 and CDR2: MNHNS and SASEGT. V lost 6 bases and J lost 7, with 10 bases in between. CDR3 length: 12 amino acids.

This chain joins TRBV9 and TRBJ2-7; TRBD1 matches at 9 bases. The CDR3 runs to 15 residues. The trim removed 3 bases at V and 2 bases at J, leaving 6 bases unmatched. Germline CDR1 reads SGDLS; CDR2 reads YYNGEE. This chain's CDR3 is CASSATGTGTYEQYF. In DNA, the CDR3 is TGTGCCAGCAGCGCGACCGGGACAGGGACCTACGAGCAGTACTTC.

This clonotype was detected only a few times. The chain has TRBV4-3 and TRBJ1-5; perhaps TRBD1 as D (5 bases). Per the germline V gene, CDR1 is LGHNA and CDR2 is YSLEER. V lost 0 bases, J lost 5 bases, and 11 bases lay in between. The CDR3 has 15 amino acids. In nucleotides, the CDR3 is TGCGCCAGCAGCCAAGATAGGAGGGGAGATCAGCCCCAGCATTTT. It is translated as CASSQDRRGDQPQHF.

The J gene is TRBJ2-7, the V gene TRBV6-2 or TRBV6-3; D possibly corresponds to TRBD2 (6 bases). CDR3 size: 13 residues. The V end was cut by 7 bases, the J end by 1 base, with 11 bases between. Germline CDR1 and CDR2: MNHEY and SVGEGT. CDR3 in DNA: TGTGCCAGCACGCGGGATCCTTCCTACGAGCAGTACTTC. As protein: CASTRDPSYEQYF.

This clonotype was found many times. Relative to the germline gene, one junction end is altered; a read error may explain this. The chain employs TRBV29-1 and TRBJ2-1, with D possibly matching TRBD2 (5 bases). This CDR3 is 13 amino acids long. Looked up from germline, CDR1 is SQVTM and CDR2 is ANQGSEA. CDR3 protein: CSASGSSHNEQFF. The DNA for the CDR3 is TGCAGCGCCAGCGGATCCTCCCACAATGAGCAGTTCTTC.

This clonotype was recorded many times. CDR3 bases: TGCGCCAGCAGCGACCTAGCGGGCGGCCCCAGGACTGAGCAGTTCTTC. The encoded protein is CASSDLAGGPRTEQFF. This sequence joins TRBV5-1 and TRBJ2-1; TRBD2 matches at 8 bases. The CDR3 has 16 amino acids. The J segment lost 9 bases and the V segment lost 4 bases, leaving 15 bases of the junction unmatched. Germline values: CDR1 SGHRS, CDR2 YFSETQ.

The chain links TRBV7-2 to TRBJ2-1; the match to TRBD2 covers 8 bases. The CDR3 has 16 residues. Trimming cost V 1 base and J 5 bases; bases outside gene matches: 7. From germline, CDR1 is SGHTA and CDR2 FQGNSA. CDR3 amino acids: CASSLVGSGMDNEQFF. CDR3 bases: TGTGCCAGCAGCTTAGTGGGTAGCGGGATGGACAATGAGCAGTTCTTC.

This clonotype has at least ten counts. J is TRBJ2-4 and V is TRBV7-8; unclear D gene. The CDR3 is 13 amino acids. The germline gives CDR1 SGHVS, CDR2 FQNEAQ. V was clipped by 0 bases and J by 5 bases, with 5 bases between them. The CDR3: CASSLARENIQYF. CDR3 DNA: TGTGCCAGCAGCTTAGCAAGGGAAAACATTCAGTACTTC. The full variable domain, with the rest looked up from reference TRBV7-8 and TRBJ2-4, is GAGVSQSPRYKVAKRGQDVALRCDPISGHVSLFWYQQALGQGPEFLTYFQNEAQLDKSGLPSDRFFAERPEGSVSTLKIQRTQQEDSAVYLCASSLARENIQYFGAGTRLSVL.

This clonotype was detected ten times or more. The chain's CDR3 is CASSGDRNYGYTF. DNA for the CDR3: TGTGCCAGCAGCGGGGACAGGAACTATGGCTACACCTTC. V gene TRBV4-2 combines with J gene TRBJ1-2; 8 nucleotides match TRBD1. Trimming cost V 5 bases and J 2 bases; bases outside gene matches: 1. The germline V gene has CDR1 LGHNA and CDR2 YNFKEQ. This CDR3 has 13 amino acids.

This clonotype was picked up many times. The chain couples TRBV3-1 to TRBJ2-7; D tentatively reads TRBD1 or TRBD2 (5 bases each). Germline lookup yields CDR1 LGHDT and CDR2 YNNKEL (reference sequence). The V gene lost 3 bases and the J gene lost 4 bases, with 10 bases spanning the gap. CDR3 length equals 13 residues. The CDR3: CASSQGTVYEQYF. For the CDR3, the DNA is TGTGCCAGCAGCCAGGGGACGGTATACGAGCAGTACTTC.

This clonotype was seen only a few times. The chain carries TRBV6-5 and TRBJ2-1; D is perhaps TRBD2 (6 bases). The CDR3 totals 15 residues. The germline V gene encodes CDR1 MNHEY and CDR2 SVGAGI. The germline V and J ends were trimmed by 5 bases and 8 bases, with 19 bases remaining between them. CDR3 protein: CASSNPTRGLYEQFF. The CDR3 DNA sequence: TGTGCCAGCAGTAACCCGACTAGGGGCTTATATGAGCAGTTCTTC.

This chain uses TRBV10-2 with TRBJ2-7; 10 nucleotides line up with TRBD1. The CDR3 extends over 14 amino acids. The trim removed 5 bases at V and 3 bases at J, leaving 4 bases unmatched. The V gene's germline CDR1 is WSHSY and CDR2 SAAADI. In nucleotides, the CDR3 is TGCGCCAGCAGTACCGGGACAGGGGACTACGAGCAGTACTTC. This encodes CASSTGTGDYEQYF.

This clonotype was seen many times. The junction does not match germline at one end; this may be a read error. The rearrangement joins TRBV20-1 to TRBJ2-1; 11 bases fit TRBD2. CDR1 and CDR2 (germline): DFQATT, SNEGSKA (reference sequence). The CDR3 covers 12 residues. The CDR3 is CSARLAGGSRVF. The CDR3, as DNA: TGCAGTGCTAGACTAGCGGGAGGCTCCCGGGTCTTC.

This clonotype was seen only a few times. This chain uses TRBV11-2 with TRBJ2-7; D remains unclear. V was shortened by 6 bases and J by 2 bases, with 23 bases between the two germline ends. The germline CDR1 and CDR2 sequences are SGHAT and FQNNGV. CDR3 length equals 17 residues. The CDR3 DNA is TGTGCCAGCAGTTCCATCTCTAAGGAACAGTTCCCCTACGAGCAGTACTTC. Encoded protein: CASSSISKEQFPYEQYF.

This clonotype has a count of ten or more. V gene TRBV4-1 combines with J gene TRBJ1-6; no clear D gene. CDR3 length equals 14 residues. Germline V lookup: CDR1 MGHRA, CDR2 YSYEKL. V was clipped by 4 bases and J by 7 bases, with 11 bases between them. The CDR3 DNA reads TGCGCCAGCAGCCTTGGAATCCAAAATTCACCCCTCCACTTT. As protein: CASSLGIQNSPLHF.

This chain joins TRBV11-3 and TRBJ2-1, with 8 bases matching TRBD2. Germline V gene lookup returns CDR1 SGHNT and CDR2 YENEEA. This CDR3 has 15 amino acids. V shed 3 bases and J 9 bases; nucleotides not matched to a gene: 10. The CDR3 sequence is CASSLERGSGSEQFF. CDR3 nucleotide sequence: TGTGCCAGCAGCTTGGAGCGGGGGTCGGGTAGTGAGCAGTTCTTC. Drawing the rest from reference TRBV11-3 and TRBJ2-1, the complete variable domain is EAGVVQSPRYKIIEKKQPVAFWCNPISGHNTLYWYLQNLGQGPELLIRYENEEAVDDSQLPKDRFSAERLKGVDSTLKIQPAELGDSAVYLCASSLERGSGSEQFFGPGTRLTVL.

Ten or more counts support this clonotype. The chain has TRBV30 and TRBJ2-1, with 8 bases lining up with TRBD2. Trimming at V came to 2 bases and at J to 9 bases, leaving 6 bases not matched to a gene. CDR1 GTSNPN and CDR2 SVGIG come from the germline V gene (reference sequence). This CDR3 has 13 amino acids. This CDR3 reads CAWSPGGDGEQFF. The CDR3 DNA sequence: TGTGCCTGGAGTCCGGGAGGGGACGGTGAGCAGTTCTTC.

In this sample, this clonotype turned up many times. J is TRBJ1-5 and V is TRBV25-1; D is unresolved. The CDR3 is 13 residues long. V was clipped by 4 bases and J by 7 bases, with 11 bases between them. Germline assignment: CDR1 MGHDK and CDR2 SYGVNS. CDR3 sequence reads: CASSADLRQPQHF. CDR3 in DNA: TGTGCCAGCAGTGCGGACCTCCGCCAGCCCCAGCATTTT.

This clonotype was detected a few times. The rearrangement links TRBV25-1 to TRBJ2-7; 9 bases align to TRBD1. V gave up 6 bases and J gave up 4 bases; unmatched junction bases: 10. The V gene's germline CDR1 is MGHDK and CDR2 SYGVNS. The CDR3 spans 15 residues. This CDR3 is CASRARTGAVYEQYF. In DNA form, the CDR3 reads TGTGCCAGCAGGGCCCGGACAGGGGCTGTTTACGAGCAGTACTTC.

This clonotype occurred a few times. The J gene is TRBJ1-5, the V gene TRBV5-1; the D is unclear. CDR3 length: 16 residues. Trimming removed 0 bases from V and 4 bases from J, with 14 bases in between. Germline assignment: CDR1 SGHRS and CDR2 YFSETQ. The CDR3 nucleotides read TGCGCCAGCAGCTTGGACCATGGGCTAAGGAATCAGCCCCAGCATTTT. Encoded protein: CASSLDHGLRNQPQHF.

This clonotype was picked up many times. This chain connects TRBV11-2 to TRBJ2-7; 12 bases are shared with TRBD1. Germline CDR1 reads SGHAT; CDR2 reads FQNNGV. Trimming cost V 3 bases and J 2 bases; bases outside gene matches: 2. The CDR3 covers 15 residues. The CDR3 sequence is CASSFGTGGTYEQYF. The CDR3 DNA sequence: TGTGCCAGCAGCTTCGGGACAGGGGGCACCTACGAGCAGTACTTC.

The gene calls are TRBV29-1 and TRBJ1-5; D unclear. Trimming left V 4 bases short and J 4 bases short, with 8 bases between. This CDR3 is 12 amino acids long. CDR1 SQVTM and CDR2 ANQGSEA come from the germline V gene. The CDR3 sequence: CSVGGENQPQHF. The CDR3, as DNA: TGCAGCGTTGGTGGTGAGAATCAGCCCCAGCATTTT.

This clonotype was detected a few times. This sequence joins TRBV11-2 and TRBJ1-2; a possible D gene is TRBD1 (6 bases). Trimming shortened V by 1 base and J by 3 bases, and 12 bases separated the two germline ends. Germline V gene sequence: CDR1 SGHAT, CDR2 FQNNGV. There are 15 residues in the CDR3. The CDR3 loop reads CASSLVGRTDYGYTF. The CDR3 DNA is TGTGCCAGCAGCTTAGTCGGGCGGACAGACTATGGCTACACCTTC.

This clonotype was recorded a few times. The rearrangement links TRBV18 to TRBJ2-7; possible D gene TRBD2, 5 bases. Trimming removed 2 bases from V and 9 bases from J, with 17 bases in between. The germline CDR1 and CDR2 sequences are KGHSH and LQKENI. This CDR3 is 14 amino acids long. DNA for the CDR3: TGTGCCAGCTCACCAGCGGGTCGGGGTGACGGGCAGTACTTC. Protein sequence: CASSPAGRGDGQYF.

This clonotype was counted many times. The gene calls are TRBV28 and TRBJ2-1; no definite D call. Looked up from germline, CDR1 is MDHEN and CDR2 is SYDVKM. Trimming cost V 1 base and J 5 bases, with 21 bases left between them. This CDR3 spans 18 amino acids. As DNA, the CDR3 is TGTGCCAGCAGTTTATCAATAGGATTGGGATCGTTGGACAATGAGCAGTTCTTC. It yields the protein CASSLSIGLGSLDNEQFF.

This clonotype showed up just a few times. This chain links TRBV6-5 with TRBJ2-7; D unresolved. Germline V gives CDR1 MNHEY, CDR2 SVGAGI. This CDR3 has 13 amino acids. V was clipped by 2 bases and J by 5 bases, with 10 bases between them. CDR3: CASSYTVDHEQYF. CDR3 DNA sequence: TGTGCCAGCAGTTACACCGTGGACCACGAGCAGTACTTC.

This clonotype was seen many times. This rearrangement joins TRBV6-5 to TRBJ2-5, with D unclear. Trimming took off 7 bases at V and 6 bases at J, with 9 bases between the two ends. CDR1 is MNHEY, CDR2 SVGAGI, per germline. The CDR3 sequence is 11 residues long. CDR3: CASTHQQTQYF. The DNA for the CDR3 is TGTGCCAGCACTCACCAGCAGACCCAGTACTTC.

This clonotype was counted between two and nine times. Here the CDR3 reads CASRNRGESGSRQNTEAFF. The CDR3 DNA sequence: TGTGCCAGCCGTAACCGGGGAGAATCCGGCAGTAGGCAAAACACTGAAGCTTTCTTT. The rearrangement uses TRBV6-6 and TRBJ1-1; D is unclear. Per germline, CDR1 MNHNY and CDR2 SVGAGI (reference sequence). The V gene lost 8 bases and the J gene lost 2 bases, with 30 bases spanning the gap. This CDR3 has 19 residues.